This TCR beta chain originates from a study of T cells in narcolepsy. Study context: Enrolled donors included narcolepsy type 1 or type 2 patients and healthy controls.

The method was immunoSEQ multiplex PCR; TCRdb's version includes in-frame clones alone and lacks a portion of them. The profile shows 30,000 to 35,000 clones, around 83% of them singletons. The CDR3 consists of 19 residues. Study conclusions and caveats: Autoreactive clonotypes reportedly recurred in blood of same and different patients, not controls. In some patient and control memory CD4+ samples, autoreactive clones were absent.

Points on this clone: The antigen is not known.

The chain combines TRBV21-1 with TRBJ1-5; the table gives TRBD1 as D, unverified against the DNA. TRBV21-1 constitutes a pseudogene. Sequenced input: CD45RA- memory CD4+ T cells from PBMCs. This clonotype was sampled from a human donor with narcolepsy. This CDR3 reads CASSTCTGGSYRSNQPQHF. In DNA form, the CDR3 reads TGTGCCAGCAGCACTTGTACAGGGGGCAGCTATCGGAGCAATCAGCCCCAGCATTTT.